A single sample gave rise to the 27 T cell receptor beta chains below, sequenced in a study of cytomegalovirus exposure and HLA in healthy donors. PCR was performed using 60 Vbeta and 13 Jbeta primers. Assay: immunoSEQ multiplex PCR; the TCRdb copy retains only in-frame clones and omits some. This table has around 130,000 clones, around 77% appearing once. The source material was PBMCs. Source of these receptors: a man aged 30-40 years in good health and CMV-seronegative.

V usage is TRBV28 and J usage is TRBJ1-2; 7 bases agree with TRBD1. Germline V CDR1 and CDR2: MDHEN, SYDVKM. This CDR3 has 16 amino acids. V lost 2 bases, J lost 7 bases, and 13 bases stayed unmatched. CDR3 region: CASSLDRVPSRGGYTF. The CDR3 region has the DNA TGTGCCAGCAGTTTAGACAGGGTACCATCGAGGGGTGGCTACACCTTC.

The V call is TRBV29-1, the J call TRBJ1-5; weak D call: TRBD1 (5 bases). CDR1 and CDR2 from the germline V gene are SQVTM and ANQGSEA. Trimming removed 7 bases from V and 2 bases from J, with 12 bases in between. The CDR3 totals 13 residues. In nucleotides, the CDR3 is TGCAGCGCAAGCCAGGGTGGCAATCAGCCCCAGCATTTT. It translates to CSASQGGNQPQHF.

This rearrangement joins TRBV5-1 to TRBJ2-1, with D possibly being TRBD2 (5 bases). Germline assignment: CDR1 SGHRS and CDR2 YFSETQ. Trimming shortened V by 6 bases and J by 5 bases, and 15 bases separated the two germline ends. The CDR3 contains 14 residues. The CDR3 spells CASTSGFNDNEQFF. In DNA, the CDR3 is TGCGCCAGCACCTCGGGATTCAATGACAATGAGCAGTTCTTC.

J is TRBJ1-6 and V is TRBV27; the match to TRBD1 covers 7 bases. Looked up from germline, CDR1 is MNHEY and CDR2 is SMNVEV (reference sequence). J was trimmed by 6 bases and V by 6 bases; bases with no gene match: 11. The length of the CDR3 is 16 residues. The CDR3 here is CASRKFRDSPNSPLHF. CDR3 in DNA: TGTGCCAGCAGAAAATTCCGGGACAGCCCTAATTCACCCCTCCACTTT.

The V gene is TRBV30, the J gene TRBJ2-7, with a possible D match to TRBD2 (6 bases). The germline gives CDR1 GTSNPN, CDR2 SVGIG (reference sequence). This CDR3 has 12 amino acids. V was shortened by 5 bases and J by 4 bases, with 12 bases between the two germline ends. The CDR3 protein is CAWGGLRYEQYF. The CDR3 DNA reads TGTGCCTGGGGGGGACTTCGATACGAGCAGTACTTC.

V usage is TRBV5-1 and J usage is TRBJ1-4; 7 bases agree with TRBD1. There are 16 residues in the CDR3. Germline V gives CDR1 SGHRS, CDR2 YFSETQ. V lost 3 bases to trimming and J lost 5 bases; unmatched junction nucleotides: 10. The CDR3 DNA follows: TGCGCCAGCAGCTCAGGGGGTCAGGGGAAAAATGAAAAACTGTTTTTT. Its translation is CASSSGGQGKNEKLFF.

V usage is TRBV10-2 and J usage is TRBJ2-7, with 7 bases matching TRBD1. CDR1 and CDR2 (germline): WSHSY, SAAADI. The CDR3 has 11 residues. CDR3 nucleotide sequence: TGCGCTACTTCGACAGGGTCGGAGCAGTACTTC. This codes for CATSTGSEQYF.

CDR3 loop: CASSRQGMNTEAFF. The CDR3 region has the DNA TGTGCCAGCAGTCGACAGGGCATGAACACTGAAGCTTTCTTT. The genes are TRBV27 and TRBJ1-1, with 7 positions matching TRBD1. The CDR3 loop spans 14 amino acids. Germline CDR1 MNHEY, CDR2 SMNVEV (reference sequence). Losses at the gene ends were 5 bases for V and 0 bases for J; bases not matched to a gene: 3.

This clone has more than one count but fewer than ten. V gene TRBV4-3 combines with J gene TRBJ2-1; TRBD2 matches at 13 bases. The germline V gene encodes CDR1 LGHNA and CDR2 YSLEER. V dropped 1 base and J dropped 4; count of bases not matched to a gene: 1. This CDR3 has 16 amino acids. The CDR3 loop reads CASSQGTSGGYNEQFF. The CDR3 DNA is TGCGCCAGCAGCCAAGGGACTAGCGGGGGTTACAATGAGCAGTTCTTC.

This chain's CDR3 is CASSPQTSWGTGELFF. CDR3 coding DNA: TGTGCCAGCAGTCCCCAGACTAGCTGGGGGACCGGGGAGCTGTTTTTT. The genes are TRBV27 and TRBJ2-2; 7 bases match TRBD2. CDR1 is MNHEY and CDR2 is SMNVEV in the germline V gene (reference sequence). With 5 bases clipped from V and 5 bases from J, the junction kept 11 bases outside the gene matches. There are 16 residues in the CDR3.

V usage is TRBV5-6 and J usage is TRBJ2-7; TRBD2 matches 7 bases. This CDR3 comprises 15 residues. With 3 bases clipped from V and 0 bases from J, the junction kept 6 bases outside the gene matches. In germline, CDR1 is SGHDT, CDR2 YYEEEE. CDR3 amino acids: CASSSLARHSYEQYF. The CDR3 bases are TGTGCCAGCAGCTCACTAGCGAGGCACTCCTACGAGCAGTACTTC. The full variable domain, in which reference TRBV5-6 and TRBJ2-7 provide the parts outside the CDR3, is DAGVTQSPTHLIKTRGQQVTLRCSPKSGHDTVSWYQQALGQGPQFIFQYYEEEERQRGNFPDRFSGHQFPNYSSELNVNALLLGDSALYLCASSSLARHSYEQYFGPGTRLTVT.

The chain has TRBV6-5 and TRBJ1-4; D is unresolved. This CDR3 spans 13 amino acids. The germline V gene encodes CDR1 MNHEY and CDR2 SVGAGI. V lost 2 bases and J lost 6, with 7 bases in between. DNA of the CDR3: TGTGCCAGCAGTTACGAGGGTGATGAAAAACTGTTTTTT. It yields the protein CASSYEGDEKLFF.

The rearrangement links TRBV6-6 to TRBJ1-5; D unresolved. Germline CDR1 MNHNY, CDR2 SVGAGI (reference sequence). The CDR3 runs to 16 residues. V was trimmed by 2 bases and J by 0 bases, leaving 11 bases between them. The chain's CDR3 is CASSYPREGSNQPQHF. CDR3 nucleotide sequence: TGTGCCAGCAGTTACCCTCGGGAAGGTAGCAATCAGCCCCAGCATTTT.

V and J are TRBV28 and TRBJ1-2, with TRBD1 identical over 9 bases. This CDR3 has 12 residues. J was trimmed by 5 bases and V by 6 bases; bases with no gene match: 1. Germline CDR1 is MDHEN and CDR2 is SYDVKM. CDR3 protein: CASSDRGYGYTF. CDR3 nucleotides: TGTGCCAGCAGCGACAGGGGGTATGGCTACACCTTC.

This chain joins TRBV25-1 and TRBJ2-7; tentatively, D is TRBD2 (7 bases). CDR3 length equals 16 residues. Trimming removed 0 bases from V and 5 bases from J, with 17 bases in between. Germline V gives CDR1 MGHDK, CDR2 SYGVNS. The CDR3 DNA follows: TGTGCCAGCAGTGAATATTTGGCGGGGGCGGGGGACGAGCAGTACTTC. Translated: CASSEYLAGAGDEQYF.

The genes are TRBV10-2 and TRBJ2-7, with 9 bases lining up with TRBD2. The germline V gene encodes CDR1 WSHSY and CDR2 SAAADI. V trimming: 3 bases; J trimming: 7 bases; junction bases outside the gene matches: 13. The CDR3 loop spans 16 amino acids. The CDR3 coding sequence is TGCGCCAGCAGTGATGGGGTAGCGGGAGATTTGGGGGAGCAGTACTTC. Translation: CASSDGVAGDLGEQYF.

This clone was counted a few times. The chain employs TRBV6-6 and TRBJ1-1; the D is unclear. CDR1 and CDR2 from the germline V gene are MNHNY and SVGAGI (reference sequence). The CDR3 extends over 13 amino acids. The V gene lost 5 bases and the J gene lost 0 bases, with 7 bases spanning the gap. CDR3 in DNA: TGTGCCAGCAGTAACAACATGAACACTGAAGCTTTCTTT. Amino acids: CASSNNMNTEAFF.

The chain links TRBV15 to TRBJ2-5; maybe TRBD2 (5 bases). Trimming took off 0 bases at V and 5 bases at J, with 19 bases between the two ends. Germline lookup yields CDR1 LNHNV and CDR2 YYDKDF (reference sequence). The CDR3 runs 17 residues. The CDR3 spells CATSRDRPPRGGETQYF. CDR3 coding DNA: TGTGCCACCAGCAGAGATAGGCCCCCCCGGGGTGGGGAGACCCAGTACTTC.

The chain carries TRBV29-1 and TRBJ1-2; 8 bases match TRBD1. Germline V lookup: CDR1 SQVTM, CDR2 ANQGSEA. CDR3 length: 13 residues. The junction had 6 bases not matched to a gene; V was cut back by 7 bases and J by 2 bases. The CDR3 DNA reads as TGCAGCGCCCTGGACAGGGTGAACTATGGCTACACCTTC. Protein sequence: CSALDRVNYGYTF.

The rearrangement links TRBV5-6 to TRBJ1-1, with a weak D call TRBD1 (6 bases). CDR3 size: 13 residues. Germline V gives CDR1 SGHDT, CDR2 YYEEEE. The germline V and J ends were trimmed by 3 bases and 6 bases, with 12 bases remaining between them. CDR3 loop: CASSSRGDSEAFF. The CDR3 bases are TGTGCCAGCAGCTCCAGGGGAGATTCTGAAGCTTTCTTT.

J is TRBJ1-6 and V is TRBV5-1; 9 bases match TRBD1. Trimming at V came to 0 bases and at J to 9 bases, leaving 7 bases not matched to a gene. Germline values: CDR1 SGHRS, CDR2 YFSETQ. The CDR3 totals 16 residues. The DNA of the CDR3 is TGCGCCAGCAGCTTGGCCGGACAGGGGTATGGTTCACCCCTCCACTTT. Encoded protein: CASSLAGQGYGSPLHF.

The chain has TRBV4-3 and TRBJ1-6, with D unresolved. The CDR3 contains 17 residues. V gave up 1 base and J gave up 3 bases, with 13 bases separating them. The germline V gene encodes CDR1 LGHNA and CDR2 YSLEER. CDR3 nucleotide sequence: TGCGCCAGCAGCCAAGTACGTACAGACGTCTATAATTCACCCCTCCACTTT. Translated, it gives CASSQVRTDVYNSPLHF.

The DNA of the CDR3 is TGTGCCAGCAGCTTGGAGGGGTCCGCCTACACCTTC. Translated: CASSLEGSAYTF. The chain uses TRBV5-4 and TRBJ1-2; a weak D match, TRBD1 (5 bases). This CDR3 comprises 12 residues. Germline V gene lookup returns CDR1 SGHNT and CDR2 YYREEE (reference sequence). V was clipped by 0 bases and J by 10 bases, with 10 bases between them.

The rearrangement joins TRBV18 to TRBJ2-5, with 9 positions matching TRBD2. The CDR3 is made up of 15 amino acids. From germline, CDR1 is KGHSH and CDR2 LQKENI. With 4 bases clipped from V and 3 bases from J, the junction kept 6 bases outside the gene matches. CDR3 sequence (DNA): TGTGCCAGCTCACGACTACTAGCGGGCGAAGAGACCCAGTACTTC. The encoded protein is CASSRLLAGEETQYF.

This clone has only a few counts. The chain employs TRBV2 and TRBJ1-4; D is possibly TRBD1 (6 bases). This CDR3 contains 15 residues. Germline V gene sequence: CDR1 SNHLY, CDR2 FYNNEI. Trimming removed 2 bases from V and 8 bases from J, with 15 bases in between. The CDR3 DNA reads as TGTGCCAGCAGTGAACTAGGCAGGGGTAGAGAAAAACTGTTTTTT. It yields the protein CASSELGRGREKLFF.

This sequence joins TRBV5-1 and TRBJ2-7; 7 bases are shared with TRBD1. J was trimmed by 3 bases and V by 4 bases; bases with no gene match: 7. CDR1 and CDR2 from the germline V gene are SGHRS and YFSETQ. This CDR3 region has 14 residues. DNA of the CDR3: TGCGCCAGCAGCCTACAGGGGCTCCACTACGAGCAGTACTTC. It codes for CASSLQGLHYEQYF. The full variable domain, completed using reference TRBV5-1 and TRBJ2-7, is KAGVTQTPRYLIKTRGQQVTLSCSPISGHRSVSWYQQTPGQGLQFLFEYFSETQRNKGNFPGRFSGRQFSNSRSEMNVSTLELGDSALYLCASSLQGLHYEQYFGPGTRLTVT.

This clone was observed a handful of times. The chain employs TRBV5-4 and TRBJ2-1, with 7 positions matching TRBD1. Germline V gene lookup returns CDR1 SGHNT and CDR2 YYREEE (reference sequence). The CDR3 totals 15 residues. V trimming: 5 bases; J trimming: 2 bases; junction bases outside the gene matches: 7. DNA of the CDR3: TGTGCCAGCAGTCATGACAGGGCTACCTACAATGAGCAGTTCTTC. As protein: CASSHDRATYNEQFF.